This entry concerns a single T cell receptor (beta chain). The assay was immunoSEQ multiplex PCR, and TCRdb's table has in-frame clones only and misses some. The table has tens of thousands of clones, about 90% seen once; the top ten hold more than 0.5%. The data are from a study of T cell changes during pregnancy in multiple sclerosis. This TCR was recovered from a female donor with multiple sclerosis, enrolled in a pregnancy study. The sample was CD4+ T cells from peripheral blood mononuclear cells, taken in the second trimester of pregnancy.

The CDR3 coding sequence is TGCAGCGGGATGAATAGCGAGGAAAAACTGTTTTTT. Translating it yields CSGMNSEEKLFF. The chain has TRBV29-1 and TRBJ1-4; D unresolved. V was cut by 7 bases and J by 8 bases, with 14 bases left in between. The CDR3 consists of 12 residues. Germline CDR1 and CDR2: SQVTM and ANQGSEA.